Listed below are T cell receptor beta chains from one sample, sequenced in a study of Graves' ophthalmopathy and Graves' hyperthyroidism. MiXCR, run by TCRdb on the multiplex PCR reads, gives a single entry per CDR3 protein. The sample carries more than 1,000,000 distinct CDR3 sequences, roughly 35% recorded once. Sequencing was performed on peripheral blood or thyroid tissue (not recorded which). These receptors came from an adult man with Graves' hyperthyroidism. Each CDR3 is given with its conserved first and last residue. D genes are given only for firm matches. Clone size is not always given. Where it is, it says once, few, many or a class for expanded clones.

D	size	V	J	CDR3	DNA
.	many	TRBV7-9	TRBJ2-5	CASSFFTQGQETQYF	TGTGCCAGCAGCTTTTTCACACAGGGACAAGAGACCCAGTACTTC
.	many	TRBV5-1	TRBJ1-2	CASSPPSPSGGYTF	TGCGCCAGCAGCCCGCCCAGCCCCTCCGGTGGCTACACCTTC
.	.	TRBV2	TRBJ1-1	CASSEWDTLGGVLTEAFF	TGTGCCAGCAGTGAATGGGACACCCTCGGTGGGGTGCTCACTGAAGCTTTCTTT
TRBD1	many	TRBV7-2	TRBJ1-1	CASKKGQGNTEAFF	TGTGCCAGCAAGAAGGGACAGGGGAACACTGAAGCTTTCTTT
.	.	TRBV29-1	TRBJ1-1	CSSRAGVTEAFF	TGCAGCTCCCGGGCAGGGGTCACTGAAGCTTTCTTT
.	few	TRBV5-5	TRBJ1-3	CASSVQGYSGNTIYF	TGTGCCAGCAGCGTTCAGGGGTACTCTGGAAACACCATATATTTT
.	.	TRBV24-1	TRBJ2-3	CATGGMTDTQYF	TGTGCCACCGGGGGTATGACAGATACGCAGTATTTT
TRBD1	many	TRBV10-3	TRBJ1-1	CATGQGAGEAFF	TGTGCCACAGGACAGGGGGCTGGGGAAGCTTTCTTT
.	few	TRBV29-1	TRBJ1-1	CSVAGKVNTEAFF	TGCAGCGTTGCAGGGAAAGTGAACACTGAAGCTTTCTTT
TRBD1	.	TRBV6-5	TRBJ1-5	CASSPTGPPQPQHF	TGTGCCAGCAGTCCGACAGGGCCCCCTCAGCCCCAGCATTTT
TRBD1	.	TRBV10-3	TRBJ1-1	CAITRQGTGSEAFF	TGTGCCATCACCAGACAGGGGACAGGGAGTGAAGCTTTCTTT
.	.	TRBV15	TRBJ1-4	CATSREQGLGKLFF	TGTGCCACCAGCAGAGAACAGGGCTTGGGAAAACTGTTTTTT
.	many	TRBV7-8	TRBJ2-7	CASSLASVLTTSSYEQYF	TGTGCCAGCAGCTTAGCGAGTGTCCTGACTACAAGCTCCTACGAGCAGTACTTC
TRBD1	once	TRBV7-9	TRBJ2-5	CASSIWGTGGQLAQYF	TGTGCCAGCAGCATATGGGGCACAGGGGGACAGCTCGCCCAGTACTTC
.	many	TRBV20-1	TRBJ2-5	CSARGQSRETQYF	TGCAGTGCTAGAGGACAGTCCCGAGAGACCCAGTACTTC
.	.	TRBV12-3/TRBV12-4	TRBJ1-5	CASSLAVLEPQHF	TGTGCCAGCAGTTTGGCAGTGTTGGAGCCCCAGCATTTT
.	many	TRBV25-1	TRBJ2-7	CASSESIGSLSEQYF	TGTGCCAGCAGTGAATCGATAGGGTCCCTCTCCGAGCAGTACTTC
.	.	TRBV29-1	TRBJ1-2	CSGQTGGYGYTF	TGCAGCGGACAAACCGGTGGCTATGGCTACACCTTC
.	once	TRBV15	TRBJ2-7	CATSRDAHRHYEQYF	TGTGCCACCAGCAGAGATGCCCATAGACACTACGAGCAGTACTTC
.	.	TRBV10-2	TRBJ2-1	CASSILDEQFF	TGCGCCAGCTCAATACTGGATGAGCAGTTCTTC
.	.	TRBV4-3	TRBJ2-7	CASSQERQGLYEQYF	TGCGCCAGCAGCCAAGAAAGGCAGGGTCTTTACGAGCAGTACTTC
TRBD2	.	TRBV15	TRBJ2-7	CATSHLAGAYEQYF	TGTGCCACCAGCCACCTAGCGGGAGCCTACGAGCAGTACTTC
.	.	TRBV2	TRBJ2-7	CASSPRGTPTGEQYF	TGTGCCAGCAGCCCGAGGGGCACCCCTACGGGGGAGCAGTACTTC
.	many	TRBV2	TRBJ2-5	CASSEGWGFETQYF	TGTGCCAGCAGTGAAGGGTGGGGGTTCGAGACCCAGTACTTC
.	.	TRBV7-3	TRBJ1-4	CACSQDRETTNEKLFF	TGTGCCTGCAGCCAGGACAGAGAGACAACTAATGAAAAACTGTTTTTT
TRBD1	many	TRBV20-1	TRBJ2-7	CSVGGQGGYEQYF	TGCAGTGTTGGGGGACAGGGAGGATACGAGCAGTACTTC
TRBD1	.	TRBV7-2	TRBJ2-5	CASSSEGQGPKTQYF	TGTGCCAGCAGCTCCGAAGGACAGGGGCCGAAGACCCAGTACTTC
TRBD2	many	TRBV19	TRBJ2-5	CAVSSGWQETQYF	TGTGCCGTTTCTAGCGGCTGGCAAGAGACCCAGTACTTC
TRBD1	.	TRBV7-8	TRBJ2-2	CASRSGTGQLNTGELFF	TGTGCCAGCAGGTCTGGGACAGGACAACTGAACACCGGGGAGCTGTTTTTT
TRBD1	.	TRBV10-2	TRBJ2-7	CASSDNRDRGYEQYF	TGTGCCAGCAGTGACAACCGGGACAGGGGCTACGAGCAGTACTTC
TRBD1	many	TRBV20-1	TRBJ2-5	CSAARGQGVRETQYF	TGCAGTGCTGCGAGGGGACAGGGTGTTCGAGAGACCCAGTACTTC
.	.	TRBV10-3	TRBJ1-2	CAISESTPVGYGYTF	TGTGCCATCAGTGAGTCGACTCCTGTAGGTTATGGCTACACCTTC
TRBD1	.	TRBV5-1	TRBJ1-2	CASSLGLAGQGRGYTF	TGCGCCAGCAGCTTGGGCCTAGCGGGACAGGGTCGAGGCTACACCTTC
TRBD1	.	TRBV15	TRBJ2-7	CATSRDRTGDSYEQYF	TGTGCCACCAGCAGAGACCGGACAGGGGACTCCTACGAGCAGTACTTC
TRBD1	many	TRBV10-3	TRBJ1-2	CAIRGVDRDHYGYTF	TGTGCCATCAGAGGAGTAGACAGGGATCACTATGGCTACACCTTC
.	.	TRBV7-2	TRBJ1-2	CASSSGPHERGYGYTF	TGTGCCAGCAGCTCCGGACCGCATGAACGGGGCTATGGCTACACCTTC
.	many	TRBV29-1	TRBJ1-1	CSVGGTQEIEAFF	TGCAGCGTTGGTGGGACACAGGAAATTGAAGCTTTCTTT
.	many	TRBV4-1	TRBJ1-6	CASSQDRDHNSPLHF	TGCGCCAGCAGCCAAGATCGAGATCATAATTCACCCCTCCACTTT
TRBD1	many	TRBV10-3	TRBJ2-5	CAISEPTGGETQYF	TGTGCCATCAGTGAGCCGACAGGGGGAGAGACCCAGTACTTC
.	.	TRBV7-2	TRBJ1-3	CASSHNPGTAGNTIYF	TGTGCCAGCAGCCACAACCCCGGGACCGCAGGAAACACCATATATTTT
TRBD1	.	TRBV7-9	TRBJ2-7	CASSSTTGGWYEQYF	TGTGCCAGCAGCTCCACCACAGGGGGCTGGTACGAGCAGTACTTC
TRBD1	few	TRBV27	TRBJ1-6	CASSYQGANSPLHF	TGTGCCAGCTCGTATCAGGGGGCCAATTCACCCCTCCACTTT
TRBD1	many	TRBV20-1	TRBJ1-5	CSAMDRLQGGKQPQHF	TGCAGTGCTATGGACAGGCTCCAAGGAGGGAAGCAGCCCCAGCATTTT
.	many	TRBV9	TRBJ1-3	CASSVSGQTRSGNTIYF	TGTGCCAGCAGCGTCAGCGGACAGACGCGCTCTGGAAACACCATATATTTT
.	many	TRBV7-9	TRBJ1-2	CASSLGGLTGGYTF	TGTGCCAGCAGCTTAGGTGGGCTCACGGGAGGCTACACCTTC
.	.	TRBV2	TRBJ1-5	CASRPRHF	TGTGCCAGCAGGCCCAGGCATTTT
.	.	TRBV20-1	TRBJ1-5	CSAPQRHQPGEPQHF	TGCAGTGCTCCCCAGCGCCACCAACCGGGGGAGCCCCAGCATTTT
TRBD2	.	TRBV15	TRBJ2-1	CATSIGTSPYNEQFF	TGTGCCACCAGCATCGGGACTAGTCCCTACAATGAGCAGTTCTTC